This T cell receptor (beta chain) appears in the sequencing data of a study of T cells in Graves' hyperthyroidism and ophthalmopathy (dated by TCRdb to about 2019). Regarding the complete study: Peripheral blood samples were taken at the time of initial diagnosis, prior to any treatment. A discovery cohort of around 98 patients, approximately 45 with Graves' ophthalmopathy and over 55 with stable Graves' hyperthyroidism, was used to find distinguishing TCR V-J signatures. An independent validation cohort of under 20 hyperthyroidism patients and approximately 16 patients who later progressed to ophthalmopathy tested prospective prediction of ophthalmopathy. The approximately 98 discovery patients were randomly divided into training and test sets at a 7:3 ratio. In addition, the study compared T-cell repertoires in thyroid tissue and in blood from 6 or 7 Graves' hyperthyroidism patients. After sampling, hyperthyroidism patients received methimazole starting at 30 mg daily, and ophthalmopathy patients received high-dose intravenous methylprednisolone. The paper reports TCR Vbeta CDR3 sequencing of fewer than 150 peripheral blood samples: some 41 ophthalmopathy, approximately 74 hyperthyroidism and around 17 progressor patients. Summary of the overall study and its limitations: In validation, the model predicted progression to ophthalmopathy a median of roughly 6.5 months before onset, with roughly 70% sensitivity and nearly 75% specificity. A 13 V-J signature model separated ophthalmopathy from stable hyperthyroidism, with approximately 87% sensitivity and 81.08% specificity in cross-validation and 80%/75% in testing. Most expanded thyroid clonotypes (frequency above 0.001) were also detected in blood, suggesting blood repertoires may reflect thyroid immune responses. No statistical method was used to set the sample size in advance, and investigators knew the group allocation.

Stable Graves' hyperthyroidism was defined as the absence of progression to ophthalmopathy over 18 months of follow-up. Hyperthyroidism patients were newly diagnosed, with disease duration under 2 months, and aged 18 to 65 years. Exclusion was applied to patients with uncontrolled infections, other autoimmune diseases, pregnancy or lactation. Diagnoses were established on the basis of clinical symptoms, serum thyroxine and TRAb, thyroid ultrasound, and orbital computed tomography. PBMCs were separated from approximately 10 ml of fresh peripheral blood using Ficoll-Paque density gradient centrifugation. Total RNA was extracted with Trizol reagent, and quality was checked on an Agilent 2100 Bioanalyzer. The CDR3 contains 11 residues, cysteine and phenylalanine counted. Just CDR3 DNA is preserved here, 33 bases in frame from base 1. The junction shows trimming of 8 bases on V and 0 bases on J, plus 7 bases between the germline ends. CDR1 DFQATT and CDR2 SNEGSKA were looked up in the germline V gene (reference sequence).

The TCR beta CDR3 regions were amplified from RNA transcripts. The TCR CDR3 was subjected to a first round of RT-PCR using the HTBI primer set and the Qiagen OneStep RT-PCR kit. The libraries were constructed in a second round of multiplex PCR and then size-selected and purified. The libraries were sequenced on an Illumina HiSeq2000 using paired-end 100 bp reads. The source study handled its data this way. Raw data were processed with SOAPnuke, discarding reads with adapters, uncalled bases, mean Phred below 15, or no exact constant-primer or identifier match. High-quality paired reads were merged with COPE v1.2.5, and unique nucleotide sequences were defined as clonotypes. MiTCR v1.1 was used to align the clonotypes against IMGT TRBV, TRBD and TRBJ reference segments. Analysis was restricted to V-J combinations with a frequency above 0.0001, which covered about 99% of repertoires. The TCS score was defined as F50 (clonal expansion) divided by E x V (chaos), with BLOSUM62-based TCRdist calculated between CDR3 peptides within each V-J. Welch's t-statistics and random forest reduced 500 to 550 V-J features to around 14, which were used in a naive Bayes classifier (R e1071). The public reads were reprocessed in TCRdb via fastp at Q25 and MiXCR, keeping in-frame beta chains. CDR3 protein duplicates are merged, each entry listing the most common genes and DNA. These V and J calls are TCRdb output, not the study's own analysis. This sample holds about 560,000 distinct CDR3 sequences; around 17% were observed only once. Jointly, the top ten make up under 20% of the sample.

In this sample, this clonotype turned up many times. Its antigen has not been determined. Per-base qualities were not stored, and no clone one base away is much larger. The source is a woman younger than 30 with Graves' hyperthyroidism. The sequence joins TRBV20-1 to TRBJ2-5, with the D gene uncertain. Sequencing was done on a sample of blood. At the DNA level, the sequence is TGCAGTTCCGGGTACCAAGAGACCCAGTACTTC. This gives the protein CSSGYQETQYF.